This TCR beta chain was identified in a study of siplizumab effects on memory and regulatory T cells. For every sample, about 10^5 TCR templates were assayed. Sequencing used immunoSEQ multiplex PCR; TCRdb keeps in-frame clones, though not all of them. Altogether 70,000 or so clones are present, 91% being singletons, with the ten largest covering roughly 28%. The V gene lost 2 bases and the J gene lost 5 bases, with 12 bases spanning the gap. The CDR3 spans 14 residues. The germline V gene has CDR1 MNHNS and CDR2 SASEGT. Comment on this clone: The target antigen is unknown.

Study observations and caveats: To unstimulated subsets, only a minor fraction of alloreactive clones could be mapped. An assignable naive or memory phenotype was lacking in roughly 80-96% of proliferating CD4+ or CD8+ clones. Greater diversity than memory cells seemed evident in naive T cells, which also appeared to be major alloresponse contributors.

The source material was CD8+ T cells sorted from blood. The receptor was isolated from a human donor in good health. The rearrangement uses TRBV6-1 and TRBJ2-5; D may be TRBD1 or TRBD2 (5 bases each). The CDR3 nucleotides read TGTGCCAGCAGTGAAATGGGGCGCGGGGAGACCCAGTACTTC. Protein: CASSEMGRGETQYF.